This TCR beta chain is from a study of cytomegalovirus exposure and HLA in healthy donors. Study-wide results and limits: Looking again later, the authors saw that most CMV-associated TCR beta chains seemed HLA-restricted. Another analysis was done later, and it associated 15,000 or so TCR beta sequences with HLA alleles at 0.05 false discovery rate.

Notes on this clone: Its cognate antigen is unknown.

PCR employed 60 Vbeta and 13 Jbeta primers. Generated by immunoSEQ multiplex PCR, the TCRdb table keeps only in-frame clones and is missing some. The sample lists more than 150,000 clones; around 75% were seen once. Germline loops: CDR1 SGHRS, CDR2 YFSETQ. V gave up 2 bases and J gave up 6 bases, with 12 bases separating them. The CDR3 totals 13 residues. Specimen: PBMCs. The sequence was collected from a man aged 35-49 years in good health and CMV-seropositive. The chain combines TRBV5-1 with TRBJ2-7; D perhaps matches TRBD1 (6 bases). The chain's CDR3 is CASSFQGSGEQYF. As DNA, the CDR3 is TGCGCCAGCAGCTTTCAGGGGAGCGGCGAGCAGTACTTC.